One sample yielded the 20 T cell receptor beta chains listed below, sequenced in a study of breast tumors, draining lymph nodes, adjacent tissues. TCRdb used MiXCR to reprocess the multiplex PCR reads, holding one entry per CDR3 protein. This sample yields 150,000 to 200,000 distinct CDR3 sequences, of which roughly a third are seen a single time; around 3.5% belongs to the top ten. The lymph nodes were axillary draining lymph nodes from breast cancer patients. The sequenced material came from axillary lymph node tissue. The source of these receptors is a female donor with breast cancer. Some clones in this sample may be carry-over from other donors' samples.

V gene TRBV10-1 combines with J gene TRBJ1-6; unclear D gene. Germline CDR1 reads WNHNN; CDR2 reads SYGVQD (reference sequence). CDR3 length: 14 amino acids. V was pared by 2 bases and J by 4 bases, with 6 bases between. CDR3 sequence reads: CASSEKGYNSPLHF. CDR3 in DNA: TGCGCCAGCAGTGAGAAAGGGTATAATTCACCCCTCCACTTT.

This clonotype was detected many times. CDR3 region: CASSFPTAAPGNTIYF. Here the CDR3 DNA reads TGTGCCAGCAGCTTCCCCACAGCGGCCCCTGGAAACACCATATATTTT. The J gene is TRBJ1-3, the V gene TRBV11-2; D gene ambiguous. V lost 3 bases and J lost 2, with 14 bases in between. Germline V gene sequence: CDR1 SGHAT, CDR2 FQNNGV. This CDR3 comprises 16 residues.

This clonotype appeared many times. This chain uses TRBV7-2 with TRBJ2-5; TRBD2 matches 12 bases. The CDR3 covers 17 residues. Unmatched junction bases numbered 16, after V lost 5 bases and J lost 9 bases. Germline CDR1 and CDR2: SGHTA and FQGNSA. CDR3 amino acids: CASSGGLAGPGGEPQYF. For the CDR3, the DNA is TGTGCCAGCAGCGGCGGACTAGCGGGGCCTGGGGGGGAGCCCCAGTACTTC.

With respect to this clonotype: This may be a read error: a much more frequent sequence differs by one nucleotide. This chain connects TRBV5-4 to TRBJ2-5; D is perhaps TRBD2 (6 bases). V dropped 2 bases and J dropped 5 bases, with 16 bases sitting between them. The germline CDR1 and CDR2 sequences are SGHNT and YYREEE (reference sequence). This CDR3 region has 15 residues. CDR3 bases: TGTGCCAGCAGCTTAGGCGGGACTCAGATTGAGACCCAGTACTTC. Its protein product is CASSLGGTQIETQYF.

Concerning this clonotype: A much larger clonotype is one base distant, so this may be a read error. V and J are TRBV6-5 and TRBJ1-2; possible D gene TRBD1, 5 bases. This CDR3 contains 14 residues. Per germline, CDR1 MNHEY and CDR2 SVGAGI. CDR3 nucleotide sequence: TGTGCCAGCAGTTACTCCACAGGAAGTAGGGGCTACGCCTTC. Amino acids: CASSYSTGSRGYAF.

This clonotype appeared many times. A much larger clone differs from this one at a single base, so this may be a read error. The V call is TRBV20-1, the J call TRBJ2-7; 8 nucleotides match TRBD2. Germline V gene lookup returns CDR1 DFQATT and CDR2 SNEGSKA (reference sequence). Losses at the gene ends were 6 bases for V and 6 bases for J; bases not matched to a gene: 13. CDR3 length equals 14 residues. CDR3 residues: CSAYVASGSSEQYF. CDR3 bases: TGCAGTGCCTACGTGGCCAGCGGGAGTTCCGAGCAGTACTTC.

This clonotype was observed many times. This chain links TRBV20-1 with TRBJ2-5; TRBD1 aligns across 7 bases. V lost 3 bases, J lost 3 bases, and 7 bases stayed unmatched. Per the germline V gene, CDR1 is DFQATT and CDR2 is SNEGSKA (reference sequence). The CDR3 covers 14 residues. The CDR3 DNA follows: TGCAGTGCTAGCCGTCCACAGGGGAAAGAGACCCAGTACTTC. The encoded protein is CSASRPQGKETQYF.

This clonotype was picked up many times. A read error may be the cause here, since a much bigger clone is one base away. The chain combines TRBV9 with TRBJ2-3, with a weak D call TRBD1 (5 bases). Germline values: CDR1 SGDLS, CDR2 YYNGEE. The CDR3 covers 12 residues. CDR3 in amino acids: CASSDPTDAQYF. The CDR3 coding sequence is TGTGCCAGCAGCGACCCGACAGATGCGCAGTATTTT. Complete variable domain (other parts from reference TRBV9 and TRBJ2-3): DSGVTQTPKHLITATGQRVTLRCSPRSGDLSVYWYQQSLDQGLQFLIQYYNGEERAKGNILERFSAQQFPDLHSELNLSSLELGDSALYFCASSDPTDAQYFGPGTRLTVL.

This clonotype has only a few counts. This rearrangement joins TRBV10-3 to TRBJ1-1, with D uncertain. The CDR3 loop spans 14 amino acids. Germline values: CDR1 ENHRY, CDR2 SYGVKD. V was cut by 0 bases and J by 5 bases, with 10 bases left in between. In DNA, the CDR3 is TGTGCCATCAGTGAGTCGGAGGGTTGGACTGAAGCTTTCTTT. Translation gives CAISESEGWTEAFF.

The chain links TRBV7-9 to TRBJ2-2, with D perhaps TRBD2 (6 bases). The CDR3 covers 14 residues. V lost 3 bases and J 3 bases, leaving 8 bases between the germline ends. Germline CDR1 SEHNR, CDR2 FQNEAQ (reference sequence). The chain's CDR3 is CASSFQRDTGELFF. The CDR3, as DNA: TGTGCCAGCAGCTTCCAGCGGGACACCGGGGAGCTGTTTTTT.

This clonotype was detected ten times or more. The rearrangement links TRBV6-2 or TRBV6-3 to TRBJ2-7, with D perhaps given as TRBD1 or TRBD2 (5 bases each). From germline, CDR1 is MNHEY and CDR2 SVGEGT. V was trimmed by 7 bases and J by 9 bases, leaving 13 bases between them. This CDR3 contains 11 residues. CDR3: CASNAGTGQYF. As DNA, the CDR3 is TGTGCCAGCAACGCCGGGACCGGGCAGTACTTC.

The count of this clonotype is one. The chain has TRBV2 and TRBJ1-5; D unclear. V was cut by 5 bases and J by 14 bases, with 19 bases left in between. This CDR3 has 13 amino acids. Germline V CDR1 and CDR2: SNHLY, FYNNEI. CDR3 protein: CASSSGVGLTEHF. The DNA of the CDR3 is TGTGCCAGCAGTAGCGGGGTGGGTCTAACTGAGCATTTT.

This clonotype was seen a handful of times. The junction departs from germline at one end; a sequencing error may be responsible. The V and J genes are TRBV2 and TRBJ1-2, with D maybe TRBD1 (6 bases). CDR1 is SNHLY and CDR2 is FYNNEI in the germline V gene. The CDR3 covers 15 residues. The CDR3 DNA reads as TGTCCCAGCAGTGAAGCGCTCACAGGGTCATATGGCTACACCTTC. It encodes CPSSEALTGSYGYTF.

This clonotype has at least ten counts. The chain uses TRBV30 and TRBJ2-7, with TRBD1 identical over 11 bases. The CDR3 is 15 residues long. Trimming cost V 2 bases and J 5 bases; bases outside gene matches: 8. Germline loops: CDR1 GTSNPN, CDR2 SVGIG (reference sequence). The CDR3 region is CAWSPGQGGPDEQYF. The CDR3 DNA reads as TGTGCCTGGAGTCCGGGACAGGGGGGACCCGACGAGCAGTACTTC. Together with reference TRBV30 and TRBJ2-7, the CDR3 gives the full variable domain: SQTIHQWPATLVQPVGSPLSLECTVEGTSNPNLYWYRQAAGRGLQLLFYSVGIGQISSEVPQNLSASRPQDRQFILSSKKLLLSDSGFYLCAWSPGQGGPDEQYFGPGTRLTVT.

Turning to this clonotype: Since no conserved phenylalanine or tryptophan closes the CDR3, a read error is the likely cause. The CDR3 loop reads CSAVLDSNQPQHL. The CDR3 nucleotides read TGCAGTGCCGTTCTGGACAGCAATCAGCCCCAGCATCTT. This chain links TRBV20-1 with TRBJ1-5, with D unresolved. V was cut by 6 bases and J by 1 base, with 10 bases left in between. The CDR3 is made up of 13 amino acids. Germline CDR1 DFQATT, CDR2 SNEGSKA (reference sequence).

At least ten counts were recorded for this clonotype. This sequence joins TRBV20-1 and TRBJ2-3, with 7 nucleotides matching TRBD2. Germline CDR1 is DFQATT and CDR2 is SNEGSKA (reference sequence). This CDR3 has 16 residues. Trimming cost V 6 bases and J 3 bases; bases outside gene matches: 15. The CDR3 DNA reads TGCAGTGCCATGTGGGCTAGCGGACTGTCGACAGATACGCAGTATTTT. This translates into CSAMWASGLSTDTQYF.

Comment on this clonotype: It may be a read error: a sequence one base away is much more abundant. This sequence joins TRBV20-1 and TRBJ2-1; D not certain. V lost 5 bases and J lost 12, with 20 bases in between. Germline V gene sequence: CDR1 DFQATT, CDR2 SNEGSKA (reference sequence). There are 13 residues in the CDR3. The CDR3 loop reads CSAPLMTRPAQFF. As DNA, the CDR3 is TGCAGTGCTCCCTTGATGACCCGGCCTGCGCAGTTCTTC.

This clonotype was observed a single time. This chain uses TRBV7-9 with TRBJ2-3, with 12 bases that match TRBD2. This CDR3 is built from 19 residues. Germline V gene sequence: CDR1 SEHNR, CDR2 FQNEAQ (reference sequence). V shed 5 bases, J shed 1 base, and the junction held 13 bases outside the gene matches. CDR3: CASSQLFGLAGRRTDTQYF. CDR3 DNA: TGTGCCAGCAGCCAGCTATTTGGACTAGCGGGACGTCGCACAGATACGCAGTATTTT.

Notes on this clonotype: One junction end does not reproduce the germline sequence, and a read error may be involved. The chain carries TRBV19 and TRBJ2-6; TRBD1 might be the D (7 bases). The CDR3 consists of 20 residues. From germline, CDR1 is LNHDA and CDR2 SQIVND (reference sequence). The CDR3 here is CASSPGEGGDSRHGATVLTF. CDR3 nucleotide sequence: TGTGCCAGTAGCCCAGGGGAAGGCGGGGACAGTCGACATGGGGCCACCGTCCTGACTTTC.

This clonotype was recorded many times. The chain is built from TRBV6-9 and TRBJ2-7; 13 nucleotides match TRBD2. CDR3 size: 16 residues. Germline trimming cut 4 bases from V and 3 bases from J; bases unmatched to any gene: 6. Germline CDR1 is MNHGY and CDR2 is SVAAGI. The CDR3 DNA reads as TGTGCCAGCAGTTTTGGGACTAGCGGGGATAACTACGAGCAGTACTTC. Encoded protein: CASSFGTSGDNYEQYF.